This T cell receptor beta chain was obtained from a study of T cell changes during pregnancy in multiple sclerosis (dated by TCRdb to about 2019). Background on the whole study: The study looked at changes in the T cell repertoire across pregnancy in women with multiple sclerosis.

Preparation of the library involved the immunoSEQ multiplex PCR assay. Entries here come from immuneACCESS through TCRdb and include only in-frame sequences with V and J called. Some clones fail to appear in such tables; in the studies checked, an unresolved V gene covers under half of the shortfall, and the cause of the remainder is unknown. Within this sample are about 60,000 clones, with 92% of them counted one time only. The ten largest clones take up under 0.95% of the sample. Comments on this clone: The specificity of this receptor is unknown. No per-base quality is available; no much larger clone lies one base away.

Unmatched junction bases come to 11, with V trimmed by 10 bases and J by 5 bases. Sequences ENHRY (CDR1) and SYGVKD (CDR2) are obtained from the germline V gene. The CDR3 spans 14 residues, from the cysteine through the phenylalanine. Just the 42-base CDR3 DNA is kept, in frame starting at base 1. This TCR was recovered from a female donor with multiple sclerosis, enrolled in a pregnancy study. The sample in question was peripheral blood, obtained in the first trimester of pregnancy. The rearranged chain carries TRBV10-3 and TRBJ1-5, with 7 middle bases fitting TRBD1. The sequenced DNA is TGTGCCACCGCCCTGACAGGGACGGATCAGCCCCAGCATTTT. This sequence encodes CATALTGTDQPQHF.